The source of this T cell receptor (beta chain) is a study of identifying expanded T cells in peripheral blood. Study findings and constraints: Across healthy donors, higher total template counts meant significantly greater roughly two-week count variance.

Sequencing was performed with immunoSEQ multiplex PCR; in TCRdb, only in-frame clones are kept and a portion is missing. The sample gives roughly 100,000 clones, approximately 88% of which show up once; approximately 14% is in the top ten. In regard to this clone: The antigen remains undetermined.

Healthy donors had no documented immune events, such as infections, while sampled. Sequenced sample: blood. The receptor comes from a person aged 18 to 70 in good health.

As DNA, the CDR3 is TGCGCCAGCAGCGAGCCCGGGACAGCCACAGATACGCAGTATTTT. The encoded protein is CASSEPGTATDTQYF. The J gene is TRBJ2-3, the V gene TRBV5-1, with 7 bases aligning to TRBD1. V shed 4 bases and J 2 bases; nucleotides not matched to a gene: 7. This CDR3 spans 15 amino acids. Per germline, CDR1 SGHRS and CDR2 YFSETQ.